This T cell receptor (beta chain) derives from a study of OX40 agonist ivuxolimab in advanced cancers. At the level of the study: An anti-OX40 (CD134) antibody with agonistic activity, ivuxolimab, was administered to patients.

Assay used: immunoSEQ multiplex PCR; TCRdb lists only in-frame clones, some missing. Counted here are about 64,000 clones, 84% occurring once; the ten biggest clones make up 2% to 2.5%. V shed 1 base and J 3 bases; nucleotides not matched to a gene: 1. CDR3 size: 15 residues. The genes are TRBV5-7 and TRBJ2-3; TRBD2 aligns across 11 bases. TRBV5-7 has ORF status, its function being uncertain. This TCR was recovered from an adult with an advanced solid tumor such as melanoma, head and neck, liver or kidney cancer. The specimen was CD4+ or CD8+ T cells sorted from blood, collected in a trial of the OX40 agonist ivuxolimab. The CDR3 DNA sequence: TGTGCCAGCAGCTTGACTAGCGGGGGAACAGATACGCAGTATTTT. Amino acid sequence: CASSLTSGGTDTQYF.